This entry describes one T cell receptor beta chain. The sample is drawn from a study of T cell responses to AZD1222 COVID-19 vaccine. Here immunoSEQ multiplex PCR was the method, and the copy in TCRdb shows in-frame clones only, minus some. The sample has roughly 99,000 clones; around 91% are singletons. Germline V gene data show CDR1 as SGHNT and CDR2 as YYREEE (reference sequence). There are 15 residues in the CDR3. The V gene end was trimmed by 5 bases and the J gene end by 5 bases; junction bases not matched to a gene: 8. This receptor was taken from an adult in good health. The sequencing here drew on peripheral blood, taken on day 0 of AZD1222 vaccination. This chain joins TRBV5-4 and TRBJ2-5; 11 positions agree with TRBD2. The CDR3 bases are TGTGCCAGCAGGTTTGGACTAGCGGGCGCCGAGACCCAGTACTTC. The encoded protein is CASRFGLAGAETQYF.